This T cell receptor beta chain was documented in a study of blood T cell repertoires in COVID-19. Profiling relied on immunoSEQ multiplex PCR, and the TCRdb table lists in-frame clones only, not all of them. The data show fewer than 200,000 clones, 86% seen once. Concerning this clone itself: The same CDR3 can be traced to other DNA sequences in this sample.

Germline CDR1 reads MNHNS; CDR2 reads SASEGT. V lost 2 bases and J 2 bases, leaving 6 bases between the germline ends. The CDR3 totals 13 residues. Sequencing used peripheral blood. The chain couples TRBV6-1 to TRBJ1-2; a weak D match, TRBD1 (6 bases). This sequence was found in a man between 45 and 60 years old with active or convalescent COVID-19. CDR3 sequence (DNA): TGTGCCAGCAGTGAAACAGGGAACTATGGCTACACCTTC. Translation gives CASSETGNYGYTF.